The rows below give T cell receptor beta chains drawn from one sample of a study of T cell responses to AZD1222 COVID-19 vaccine. Data came from immunoSEQ multiplex PCR; TCRdb stores just in-frame clones and leaves some out. The sample yields tens of thousands of clones, 92% seen once. Sequencing used peripheral blood, obtained 28 days after the second AZD1222 dose. The receptors were sampled from an adult who received the AZD1222 COVID-19 vaccine. CDR3s include the opening cysteine and the closing phenylalanine or tryptophan. The order of the fields is D gene, J gene, clone size, V gene, CDR3 DNA, CDR3 protein. The D gene is left open where the match is weak. The size field is filled for only some rows; it gives once, few, many or a size class.

>TRBD1|TRBJ2-1|NA|TRBV5-5
TGTGCCAGCGCAATTGGTACAGGGGACTACAATGAGCAGTTCTTC
CASAIGTGDYNEQFF
>NA|TRBJ2-1|NA|TRBV9
TGTGCCAGCAGCGCTCTTCCTACTAGCTACAATGAGCAGTTCTTC
CASSALPTSYNEQFF
>TRBD1|TRBJ1-1|NA|TRBV10-1
TGCGCCAGCAGCGCTCGACAGGGCGGGAACACTGAAGCTTTCTTT
CASSARQGGNTEAFF
>NA|TRBJ2-7|NA|TRBV6-1
TGTGCCAGCAGTGAAAGCCTTGAAGTCAACGAGCAGTACTTC
CASSESLEVNEQYF
>TRBD1|TRBJ1-1|NA|TRBV2
TGTGCCAGCAGTGAAGTCCAGGGGGCCATGAACACTGAAGCTTTCTTT
CASSEVQGAMNTEAFF
>NA|TRBJ2-7|NA|TRBV11-2
TGTGCCAGCAGCCCTGGGGGGTACGAGCAGTACTTC
CASSPGGYEQYF
>NA|TRBJ1-5|NA|TRBV7-6
TGTGCCAGCACCAACACTCACGTGAGCAATCAGCCCCAGCATTTT
CASTNTHVSNQPQHF
>NA|TRBJ1-3|NA|TRBV2
TGTGCCAGCAGACCCGACAGCTGGAACACCATATATTTT
CASRPDSWNTIYF
>NA|TRBJ1-6|once|TRBV19
TGTGCCAGTACCCCCCGCGGCAGGAGCTCCTATAATTCACCCCTCCACTTT
CASTPRGRSSYNSPLHF
>NA|TRBJ1-5|NA|TRBV11-1
TGTGCCAGCAGCCTGTATCAAAATCAGCCCCAGCATTTT
CASSLYQNQPQHF
>TRBD2|TRBJ2-5|once|TRBV12-3/TRBV12-4
TGTGCCAGCACCATCCGGGGGGTCCAGTACTTC
CASTIRGVQYF
>NA|TRBJ1-1|NA|TRBV6-1
TGTGCCAGCAGTGAGGCGGCACAGTCCACTGAAGCTTTCTTT
CASSEAAQSTEAFF
>NA|TRBJ2-7|NA|TRBV4-1
TGCGCCAGCTCTGACCTGGACGACTCCTACGAGCAGTACTTC
CASSDLDDSYEQYF
>TRBD2|TRBJ2-1|NA|TRBV2
TGTGCCAGCAGAGGACTAGCGGCCCCTGACAATGAGCAGTTCTTC
CASRGLAAPDNEQFF
>TRBD1|TRBJ1-4|once|TRBV18
TGTGCCAGCTCACCCCCCAGGGGGTTAGCAACTAATGAAAAACTGTTTTTT
CASSPPRGLATNEKLFF
>NA|TRBJ2-3|NA|TRBV5-6
TGTGCCAGCAGCCGGGACCCAAGGCGCACAGATACGCAGTATTTT
CASSRDPRRTDTQYF
>NA|TRBJ2-3|NA|TRBV9
TGTGCCAGCAGCCTGGGGGGGCCACGGACAGATACGCAGTATTTT
CASSLGGPRTDTQYF
>NA|TRBJ2-6|NA|TRBV18
TGTGCCAGCTCACCACCGCGGTCGCCCACCATATACTCTGGGGCCAACGTCCTGACTTTC
CASSPPRSPTIYSGANVLTF